This T cell receptor beta chain was obtained from a study of OX40 agonist ivuxolimab in advanced cancers. Method: immunoSEQ multiplex PCR; TCRdb's copy keeps in-frame clones and lacks some. Found here are more than 80,000 clones, about 90% of them singletons; the top ten hold about 7.6%. The sequence derives from an adult with an advanced solid tumor such as melanoma, head and neck, liver or kidney cancer. Here the sequenced sample was CD4+ or CD8+ T cells sorted from blood, taken in a trial of the OX40 agonist ivuxolimab.

In nucleotides, the CDR3 is TGTGCCAGCAGCCCACTATTAGGGGCGAGCTCCTACAATGAGCAGTTCTTC. It specifies CASSPLLGASSYNEQFF. J is TRBJ2-1 and V is TRBV4-2; possibly TRBD1 for D (5 bases). Looked up from germline, CDR1 is LGHNA and CDR2 is YNFKEQ. This CDR3 is 17 amino acids long. V was cut by 4 bases and J by 0 bases, with 16 bases left in between.